These T cell receptor beta chains were read from a single sample in a study of shared clonotypes between healthy human individuals. Method: immunoSEQ multiplex PCR; TCRdb's copy keeps in-frame clones and lacks some. The table has fewer than 700,000 clones, approximately 95% seen once. The sample was naive CD8+ T cells sorted from blood. These receptors all stem from a woman aged 30 to 39 in good health. Each CDR3 is given with its conserved first and last residue. The D gene is left open where the match is weak. Clone size, where shown, is once, few, many, or a class for clones that have expanded.

CDR3 length	clone size	J gene	V gene	D gene	CDR3 DNA	CDR3 protein
21	NA	TRBJ2-1	TRBV7-6	TRBD2	TGTGCCAGCAGCTATGGAGATTTTGCGCGACTAGCGGGAGAGGCCCACAATGAGCAGTTCTTC	CASSYGDFARLAGEAHNEQFF
12	NA	TRBJ2-7	TRBV7-9	NA	TGTGCCAGCAGCTATGTGGCAGGGGAGCAGTACTTC	CASSYVAGEQYF
15	once	TRBJ2-1	TRBV11-2	NA	TGTGCCGTACACACAGGGGAGGGGGTCTACAATGAGCAGTTCTTC	CAVHTGEGVYNEQFF
12	NA	TRBJ2-1	TRBV5-6	NA	TGTGCCAGCAGCCCGGGTTACAATGAGCAGTTCTTC	CASSPGYNEQFF
13	NA	TRBJ1-4	TRBV4-1	NA	TGCGCCAGCAGCCAAGCCGGGAATGAAAAACTGTTTTTT	CASSQAGNEKLFF
14	NA	TRBJ2-1	TRBV7-9	NA	TGTGCCAGCAGCCCGACCTTGGATGGCAATGAGCAGTTCTTC	CASSPTLDGNEQFF
13	NA	TRBJ2-7	TRBV5-4	NA	TGTGCCAGCAGCGGGGGACAACCCTACGAGCAGTACTTC	CASSGGQPYEQYF
14	NA	TRBJ1-1	TRBV2	NA	TGTGCCAGCAGTGAACTGGGAATGAACACTGAAGCTTTCTTT	CASSELGMNTEAFF
18	NA	TRBJ1-1	TRBV10-3	NA	TGTGCCATCAGTGCACCGGACCTACCCCCGGGACAGAACACTGAAGCTTTCTTT	CAISAPDLPPGQNTEAFF
14	NA	TRBJ2-5	TRBV10-2	NA	TGCGCCAGCAGTGAGTCGTGGGGGCTGGAGACCCAGTACTTC	CASSESWGLETQYF
16	NA	TRBJ1-2	TRBV7-9	NA	TGTGCCAGCAGCTTGTTAGAAGCAGGCCCCAACTATGGCTACACCTTC	CASSLLEAGPNYGYTF
16	NA	TRBJ1-2	TRBV7-8	TRBD1	TGTGCCAGCAGCCGGAAGCGTGGGACAGATAACTATGGCTACACCTTC	CASSRKRGTDNYGYTF
15	NA	TRBJ1-2	TRBV7-9	NA	TGTGCCAGCAGCCCGGACATCGGGGGGGCATGGGGCTACACCTTC	CASSPDIGGAWGYTF
19	NA	TRBJ1-1	TRBV9	NA	TGTGCCAGCAGCCCTAGAGTTCGACCAGGGACGGGGATGAACACTGAAGCTTTCTTT	CASSPRVRPGTGMNTEAFF
14	NA	TRBJ1-5	TRBV28	NA	TGTGCCAGCAGAAGGGGTTATAGCAATCAGCCCCAGCATTTT	CASRRGYSNQPQHF
19	NA	TRBJ1-2	TRBV6-4	NA	TGTGCCACACACCCCGGCGGGGGCCAAGGGACCTCGCTAACGTCTGGCTACACCTTC	CATHPGGGQGTSLTSGYTF
16	NA	TRBJ2-7	TRBV27	NA	TGTGCCAGCAGTTTCGGTCAGGGGTTATGGCCCTACGAGCAGTACTTC	CASSFGQGLWPYEQYF
19	NA	TRBJ2-3	TRBV4-2	NA	TGTGCCAGCAGCCAAGAAGCCGGAGCTAGCGCGTTTAGCACAGATACGCAGTATTTT	CASSQEAGASAFSTDTQYF
13	NA	TRBJ1-2	TRBV19	TRBD1	TGTGCCAGTAGTGTTGGGACAGCCGAGGGCTACACCTTC	CASSVGTAEGYTF
13	NA	TRBJ2-7	TRBV2	NA	TGTGCCAGCAGTGTCTCGGACTTTTACGAGCAGTACTTC	CASSVSDFYEQYF
13	once	TRBJ1-1	TRBV5-6	NA	TGTGCCAGCAGCTTGGGAGGGACCCCAAGGGCTTTCTTT	CASSLGGTPRAFF
16	NA	TRBJ2-1	TRBV18	TRBD2	TGTGCCAGCTCACCACCGCCTAGCGGGGAACCCAATGAGCAGTTCTTC	CASSPPPSGEPNEQFF
12	NA	TRBJ2-7	TRBV27	NA	TGTGCCAGCAGTTTGGGGTCCTACGAGCAGTACTTC	CASSLGSYEQYF
15	once	TRBJ2-7	TRBV6-1	TRBD2	TGTGCCAGCAGTCCAAGGACTAGCGGGACATACGAGCAGTACTTC	CASSPRTSGTYEQYF
12	once	TRBJ2-1	TRBV27	TRBD2	TGTGCCAGCAGTCCTCCTAGCGGTAAGCAGTTCTTC	CASSPPSGKQFF
12	NA	TRBJ1-1	TRBV7-9	NA	TGTGCCAGCAGCTTAGATCCCCGCCGGGCTTTCTTT	CASSLDPRRAFF
11	NA	TRBJ2-7	TRBV6-5	NA	TGTGCCAGCAGCCCCGGCAACGAGCAGTACTTC	CASSPGNEQYF